The rows below give T cell receptor beta chains drawn from one sample of a study of T cell clonotyping in hematopoietic cell transplantation. Sequenced by immunoSEQ multiplex PCR; TCRdb stores in-frame clones only, minus some. The data contain about 6,200 clones, approximately 80% of them seen just once; the ten biggest clones take up 33%. Here the sequenced sample was PBMCs, taken 100 days after allogeneic stem cell transplant. These receptors originate from a female patient under 45 who had an allogeneic stem cell transplant, so the T cells may come from the graft donor. Some clones in this sample may be carry-over from other donors' samples. CDR3s include the opening cysteine and the closing phenylalanine or tryptophan. A D gene is named only where the DNA matches it firmly. Only part of the rows carry a size: once, few, many, or a class if the clone is expanded.

size,V,D,J,DNA,CDR3
.,TRBV5-1,TRBD1,TRBJ1-1,TGCGCCAGCAGCTTAGACAGGGAGCTGGCTGAAGCTTTCTTT,CASSLDRELAEAFF
.,TRBV5-4,.,TRBJ1-2,TGTGCCAGCAGCTTAGGTCAGGGCGGATATGGCTACACCTTC,CASSLGQGGYGYTF
.,TRBV4-2,TRBD2,TRBJ2-7,TGTGCCAGCAGCCAAGTAGGGACTAGCGGGGGGGGCTCCTACGAGCAGTACTTC,CASSQVGTSGGGSYEQYF
.,TRBV5-1,TRBD1,TRBJ2-7,TGCGCCAGCAGCTTGAGACAGGGGGCAGGGGAGCAGTACTTC,CASSLRQGAGEQYF
once,TRBV5-6,TRBD1,TRBJ2-3,TGTGCCAGCAGCTTTAAATCCGGACAGGGAACAGATACGCAGTATTTT,CASSFKSGQGTDTQYF
.,TRBV5-6,.,TRBJ1-2,TGTGCCAGCAGCTTAAACAGGGACGGCTACACCTTC,CASSLNRDGYTF
.,TRBV30,.,TRBJ1-1,TGTGCCTGGGTCCTGAACACTGAAGCTTTCTTT,CAWVLNTEAFF
.,TRBV4-3,.,TRBJ2-2,TGCGCCAGCAGCCAAGATTTCCTTGGCGGTAACCCGAACACCGGGGAGCTGTTTTTT,CASSQDFLGGNPNTGELFF
.,TRBV28,.,TRBJ1-5,TGTGCCAGCAGTTTTCCCGAGGATAGCAATCAGCCCCAGCATTTT,CASSFPEDSNQPQHF
.,TRBV13,.,TRBJ1-2,TGTGCCAGCAGCCGTTCTAACTATGGCTACACCTTC,CASSRSNYGYTF
.,TRBV5-1,.,TRBJ1-4,TGCGCCAGCAGCTTTGGACCTCTCCGGGGTGATGAAAAACTGTTTTTT,CASSFGPLRGDEKLFF
.,TRBV5-4,.,TRBJ1-3,TGTGCCAGCAGCCGCGGGGGGCACAGTGGGGGAAACACCATATATTTT,CASSRGGHSGGNTIYF
.,TRBV30,.,TRBJ2-1,TGTGCCTGTGGAATTAGGCCACAGTTCTTC,CACGIRPQFF
.,TRBV30,.,TRBJ2-5,TGTGCCTGGAGTGTACTCTCCTACCCCGGGGAGACCCAGTACTTC,CAWSVLSYPGETQYF
.,TRBV19,.,TRBJ1-5,TGTGCCAGTAGTACAGGGAATGGGCAGCCCCAGCATTTT,CASSTGNGQPQHF
few,TRBV7-2,TRBD2,TRBJ2-1,TGTGCCAGCAGCTCTTCTTGGACTAGCGGGGCCTACAATGAGCAGTTCTTC,CASSSSWTSGAYNEQFF
.,TRBV19,TRBD2,TRBJ2-2,TGTGCCAGTAGTATCGGGAGGACCTGGGGTACCGGGGAGCTGTTTTTT,CASSIGRTWGTGELFF
.,TRBV25-1,TRBD1,TRBJ1-1,TGTGCCAGCAGTGGGACAGGGAGGAACTACGGGGGAGCTTTCTTT,CASSGTGRNYGGAFF
.,TRBV28,.,TRBJ1-2,TGTGCCAGCAGTACGGGGCCGGACCCCTATGGCTACACCTTC,CASSTGPDPYGYTF
few,TRBV9,TRBD2,TRBJ2-5,TGTGCCAGCAGCTCCCGGGGGGGGGTCCAAGAGACCCAGTACTTC,CASSSRGGVQETQYF
.,TRBV7-2,.,TRBJ1-2,TGTGCCAGCAGCTTAGGTCTGGGGGCTAACTATGGCTACACCTTC,CASSLGLGANYGYTF
.,TRBV7-2,TRBD1,TRBJ1-3,TGCGCCAGCAGCCAAGGGGACAGCGGAAACACCATATATTTT,CASSQGDSGNTIYF
.,TRBV19,.,TRBJ1-1,TGTGCCAGTAGTACACCACAGACGGTGAACACTGAAGCTTTCTTT,CASSTPQTVNTEAFF
.,TRBV5-5,.,TRBJ1-2,TGTGCCAGCAGCTTGATAGGGTCTGGCTACACCTTC,CASSLIGSGYTF
once,TRBV10-3,.,TRBJ1-1,TGTGCCATCAGTGAGTGGGGTGGGAATAAGGGAGCTTTCTTT,CAISEWGGNKGAFF
once,TRBV4-2,.,TRBJ2-3,TGTGCCAGCAGCCAAGGTTCGGAGGGCCCCGCAGATACGCAGTATTTT,CASSQGSEGPADTQYF
.,TRBV10-3,.,TRBJ1-1,TGTGCCATCAGTGAGTCTTTCCTAGGTAGTTTGTTCGCTTTCTTT,CAISESFLGSLFAFF
.,TRBV7-8,TRBD1,TRBJ1-2,TGTGCCAGCAGCCCCGAGCCAGGGGGCAACTATGGCTACACCTTC,CASSPEPGGNYGYTF
.,TRBV4-3,.,TRBJ1-2,TGCGCCAGCAGCCAAGATCACGGGGCGCGTAATGGCTACACCTTC,CASSQDHGARNGYTF
.,TRBV6-6,.,TRBJ1-5,TGTGCCAGCAGTTCCTCAGGGCCTAATCAGCCCCAGCATTTT,CASSSSGPNQPQHF
once,TRBV5-1,.,TRBJ2-5,TGCGCCAGCAGCAAGAGCAGACGGATTGAAGAGACCCAGTACTTC,CASSKSRRIEETQYF
.,TRBV7-9,.,TRBJ2-3,TGTGCCAGCAGCTCAATTCAGGGGTCCACAGATACGCAGTATTTT,CASSSIQGSTDTQYF
.,TRBV6-1,.,TRBJ1-5,TGTGCCAGCAGTGAAAGGAGGACCCAGCCCCAGCATTTT,CASSERRTQPQHF
once,TRBV7-9,.,TRBJ1-5,TGTGCCACCCAGGAACAGGAGGGTCAGCCCCAGCATTTT,CATQEQEGQPQHF
.,TRBV10-3,TRBD1,TRBJ1-2,TGTGCCATCAGAGGGGACAGCGACTACACCTTC,CAIRGDSDYTF
.,TRBV6-1,.,TRBJ1-2,TGTGCCAGCAGTGGATCTAAAACAGGGTTTAATGGCTACACCTTC,CASSGSKTGFNGYTF
.,TRBV7-2,.,TRBJ1-2,TGTGCCAGCGGATTCACCGGGACCTACTATGGCTACACCTTC,CASGFTGTYYGYTF